This TCR beta chain was recorded in a study of OX40 agonist ivuxolimab in advanced cancers. As for the study more broadly: Ivuxolimab, which targeted the costimulatory receptor OX40 (CD134), was an agonistic, fully human IgG2 monoclonal antibody. Intravenous ivuxolimab was administered to patients every 2 weeks at six dose levels: 0.01, 0.1, 0.3, 1.5, 3 and 10 mg/kg. Of the approximately 53 patients in dose escalation, 19 had hepatocellular carcinoma, some 15 had melanoma, 9 had renal cell carcinoma and 9 had head and neck cancer. A male proportion of roughly 85% and a mean age of around 60 years, ranging from 23 to 79, were recorded for the dose-escalation cohort. Patients were allowed to have had prior anti-PD-1, anti-PD-L1 or anti-CTLA-4 therapy, and around 37% of the dose-escalation patients had previously received checkpoint inhibitors. Partial responses occurred in three dose-escalation patients: two with cutaneous melanoma and one with hepatocellular carcinoma. Peripheral TCRbeta sequencing aimed to test whether ivuxolimab altered TCR sequence diversity and caused clonal T-cell expansion. The monotherapy dose-escalation portion (N ≈ 50 patients) of the phase I ivuxolimab trial is reported in the paper.

Details on this clone: Its antigen has not been determined. Per-nucleotide qualities are absent, and no much larger clonotype sits a single base away.

The trial excluded patients who had a history of autoimmune disease or who were on systemic immunosuppression. Peripheral blood for TCR sequencing was collected from all dose cohorts at baseline, on cycle 4 day 1, and on cycle 7 day 1. The samples were taken from a phase I, first-in-human, multicenter, open-label dose-escalation trial of ivuxolimab. The trial enrolled adults with locally advanced or metastatic head and neck squamous cell, hepatocellular, melanoma or renal cell carcinoma. Before TCR sequencing, CD4+ T cells and CD8+ T cells from peripheral blood were sorted into separate populations. Per the germline V gene (reference sequence), DFQATT is the CDR1 and SNEGSKA is the CDR2. V loses 5 bases of germline sequence and J loses 8 bases, and the interval between the two ends is 3 bases. The CDR3 covers 8 residues, taking in both the cysteine and the phenylalanine. The entry retains the CDR3 DNA only, 24 bases that are in frame from base 1.

For sequencing of the TCRbeta CDR3 region, genomic DNA was extracted from the sorted cells. TCRbeta CDR3 regions were sequenced using the immunoSEQ Assay. Held by TCRdb, this immuneACCESS table contains in-frame sequences only and omits some clones. Under half of the omission traces to an unresolved V gene where checked; the cause of the rest is unknown. The sample has around 19,000 clones on record, more than 75% of them singletons. The ten most abundant clones make up 20% to 25% of the sample. The paper as a whole reports these results and caveats: Clonal expansion of both CD4+ and CD8+ blood T cells was observed from baseline to week 6 at doses 0.1 to 3.0 mg/kg. Low levels of normalized T-cell clonal expansion were also seen in some patients who did not respond. Partial responders in the 0.1-3.0 mg/kg groups had among the lowest normalized peripheral clonal expansion, especially among CD8+ T cells. Antigen specificity was not determined for the clonally expanded peripheral T cells. After ivuxolimab, CD8+ T cells had more expanded clones than CD4+ T cells on average.

The sequence was obtained from an adult with an advanced solid tumor such as melanoma, head and neck, liver or kidney cancer. This specimen was CD4+ or CD8+ T cells sorted from blood, taken in a trial of the OX40 agonist ivuxolimab. Here the chain combines TRBV20-1 and TRBJ1-1; the D segment cannot be called with confidence. The CDR3 reads CSAGEAFF. The DNA sequence is given as TGCAGTGCTGGGGAAGCTTTCTTT.